The 24 T cell receptor beta chains below were found in one sample sequenced in a study of T cell changes during pregnancy in multiple sclerosis. Assay used: immunoSEQ multiplex PCR; TCRdb lists only in-frame clones, some missing. The sample shows about 48,000 clones, 92% of them seen only once. This specimen consisted of CD4+ T cells from peripheral blood mononuclear cells, obtained in the second trimester of pregnancy. These receptor sequences come from a female donor in good health, enrolled as a control in a pregnancy study.

CDR3: CASSFRQGYEQYF. CDR3 nucleotide sequence: TGTGCCAGCAGCTTCCGACAGGGCTACGAGCAGTACTTC. This sequence joins TRBV7-2 and TRBJ2-7; TRBD1 aligns across 7 bases. Germline assignment: CDR1 SGHTA and CDR2 FQGNSA. CDR3 length: 13 residues. The V gene end was trimmed by 3 bases and the J gene end by 3 bases; junction bases not matched to a gene: 2.

The chain couples TRBV9 to TRBJ2-3; D is ambiguous. The CDR3 loop spans 15 amino acids. Trimming stripped 3 bases from V and 1 base from J, with 12 bases between. Germline assignment: CDR1 SGDLS and CDR2 YYNGEE. In DNA, the CDR3 is TGTGCCAGCAGCGCCGACGGAGACCGCACAGATACGCAGTATTTT. Translation gives CASSADGDRTDTQYF.

The genes are TRBV5-8 and TRBJ1-3; D possibly corresponds to TRBD1 (5 bases). Looked up from germline, CDR1 is SGHTS and CDR2 is YDEGEE. With 0 bases removed from V and 0 bases from J, the gap between germline ends came to 16 bases. The CDR3 covers 18 residues. CDR3 loop: CASSLDGGTLYSGNTIYF. In DNA form, the CDR3 reads TGTGCCAGCAGCTTGGATGGGGGGACTCTTTACTCTGGAAACACCATATATTTT.

The chain carries TRBV5-5 and TRBJ2-5; the match to TRBD1 covers 8 bases. In germline, CDR1 is SGHKS, CDR2 YYEKEE (reference sequence). The junction had 15 bases not matched to a gene; V was cut back by 0 bases and J by 5 bases. CDR3 length equals 18 residues. This CDR3 is CASSLDPLGTGGGETQYF. The CDR3 nucleotides read TGTGCCAGCAGCTTGGACCCTCTCGGGACAGGAGGCGGTGAGACCCAGTACTTC.

The V and J genes are TRBV7-8 and TRBJ2-7; TRBD1 aligns across 7 bases. Germline V lookup: CDR1 SGHVS, CDR2 FQNEAQ. The junction had 4 bases not matched to a gene; V was cut back by 5 bases and J by 6 bases. The CDR3 has 12 residues. DNA of the CDR3: TGTGCCAGCAGCAGGGACAGAGGCGAGCAGTACTTC. Encoded protein: CASSRDRGEQYF.

The chain recombines TRBV6-6 with TRBJ1-3, with 9 bases identical to TRBD1. V lost 6 bases, J lost 8 bases, and 11 bases stayed unmatched. The CDR3 has 15 residues. CDR1 and CDR2 (germline): MNHNY, SVGAGI (reference sequence). This CDR3 reads CASSTGQGYHYTIYF. The CDR3 nucleotides read TGTGCCAGCAGCACTGGACAGGGGTATCATTACACCATATATTTT.

In nucleotides, the CDR3 is TGTGCCAGCAGTGAAGAAAAGGGGGCGAATATAGAGCGAGAGACCCAGTACTTC. Protein: CASSEEKGANIERETQYF. This rearrangement joins TRBV6-1 to TRBJ2-5; 7 nucleotides line up with TRBD1. Germline V gene data show CDR1 as MNHNS and CDR2 as SASEGT. Trimming at V came to 1 base and at J to 4 bases, leaving 15 bases not matched to a gene. The CDR3 runs to 18 residues.

The chain employs TRBV5-6 and TRBJ2-7; D ambiguous. Trimming took 0 bases from V and 2 from J, leaving 3 bases between them. Germline assignment: CDR1 SGHDT and CDR2 YYEEEE. The CDR3 sequence is 12 residues long. CDR3 coding DNA: TGTGCCAGCAGCTTGGCAGCCTACGAGCAGTACTTC. Its protein product is CASSLAAYEQYF.

This chain links TRBV7-8 with TRBJ2-3; possibly TRBD1 for D (6 bases). Germline CDR1 reads SGHVS; CDR2 reads FQNEAQ. Trimming stripped 4 bases from V and 4 bases from J, with 15 bases between. This CDR3 is 15 amino acids long. The CDR3 region has the DNA TGTGCCAGCAGCTCACTTCAGGGGATCGCAGATACGCAGTATTTT. It is translated as CASSSLQGIADTQYF.

The chain employs TRBV5-1 and TRBJ2-7; weak D call: TRBD1 (6 bases). Germline V gene lookup returns CDR1 SGHRS and CDR2 YFSETQ. The CDR3 totals 15 residues. V lost 1 base and J 1 base, leaving 12 bases between the germline ends. The CDR3 is CASSLTWTASYEQYF. CDR3 nucleotides: TGCGCCAGCAGCTTGACCTGGACAGCTTCCTACGAGCAGTACTTC.

The J gene is TRBJ2-3, the V gene TRBV5-1; 7 nucleotides match TRBD2. There are 15 residues in the CDR3. Germline CDR1 SGHRS, CDR2 YFSETQ. V trimming: 5 bases; J trimming: 3 bases; junction bases outside the gene matches: 9. As DNA, the CDR3 is TGCGCCAGCAGAAAGGTAGCGGGCGGGACAGATACGCAGTATTTT. It yields the protein CASRKVAGGTDTQYF.

The chain couples TRBV30 to TRBJ1-2; tentatively, D is TRBD1 (5 bases). CDR3 length equals 14 residues. In germline, CDR1 is GTSNPN, CDR2 SVGIG (reference sequence). V dropped 2 bases and J dropped 0 bases, with 10 bases sitting between them. CDR3 sequence: CAWSWGGANYGYTF. Written as DNA, the CDR3 is TGTGCCTGGAGTTGGGGAGGGGCTAACTATGGCTACACCTTC.

The chain carries TRBV11-3 and TRBJ2-7; 13 bases map to TRBD2. The germline V gene has CDR1 SGHNT and CDR2 YENEEA. The CDR3 runs 15 residues. The V and J ends lost 4 bases and 3 bases, in that order; junction bases with no gene match: 3. The CDR3 sequence: CASSSGLAGLYEQYF. The CDR3 DNA sequence: TGTGCCAGCAGCTCGGGACTAGCGGGGCTCTACGAGCAGTACTTC.

This chain uses TRBV6-5 with TRBJ2-1; D remains unclear. The V end lost 8 bases, the J end lost 4 bases, and 15 bases lay between the germline ends. CDR1 and CDR2 (germline): MNHEY, SVGAGI. There are 14 residues in the CDR3. The chain's CDR3 is CASVSGGGYNEQFF. Here the CDR3 DNA reads TGTGCCAGCGTTTCGGGTGGTGGTTACAATGAGCAGTTCTTC.

This chain links TRBV13 with TRBJ2-4; D gene ambiguous. The CDR3 spans 11 residues. CDR1 is PRHDT, CDR2 FYEKMQ, per germline (reference sequence). The V end was cut by 5 bases, the J end by 12 bases, with 11 bases between. CDR3 nucleotide sequence: TGTGCCAGCAGCGACTCAGCGACTCAGTACTTC. Protein product: CASSDSATQYF.

The DNA for the CDR3 is TGCGCCAGCAGCTTGGGACAGGGCCATCAGCCCCAGCATTTT. Encoded protein: CASSLGQGHQPQHF. V and J are TRBV5-1 and TRBJ1-5; 7 bases map to TRBD1. CDR1 and CDR2 from the germline V gene are SGHRS and YFSETQ. The CDR3 covers 14 residues. V lost 0 bases to trimming and J lost 5 bases; unmatched junction nucleotides: 2.

CDR3 bases: TGTGCCAGCAGATGGGACACAAACTCTGGAAACACCATATATTTT. Encoded protein: CASRWDTNSGNTIYF. The chain recombines TRBV2 with TRBJ1-3, with a tentative D call TRBD1 (6 bases). In germline, CDR1 is SNHLY, CDR2 FYNNEI. Trimming removed 6 bases at V and 0 bases at J, with 12 bases between. CDR3 length equals 15 residues.

The chain is built from TRBV25-1 and TRBJ2-1; 8 bases map to TRBD2. CDR3 length: 17 residues. Unmatched junction bases numbered 14, after V lost 3 bases and J lost 7 bases. Germline CDR1 is MGHDK and CDR2 is SYGVNS. The CDR3, as DNA: TGTGCCAGCAGTGAGACACGTACTAGCGGCCTGGTGAATGAGCAGTTCTTC. This gives the protein CASSETRTSGLVNEQFF. Looking up the rest from reference TRBV25-1 and TRBJ2-1 gives the full variable domain: EADIYQTPRYLVIGTGKKITLECSQTMGHDKMYWYQQDPGMELHLIHYSYGVNSTEKGDLSSESTVSRIRTEHFPLTLESARPSHTSQYLCASSETRTSGLVNEQFFGPGTRLTVL.

The gene calls are TRBV5-1 and TRBJ2-5; D is unclear. The CDR3 is made up of 13 amino acids. Trimming removed 1 base at V and 2 bases at J, with 6 bases between. Germline V gives CDR1 SGHRS, CDR2 YFSETQ. The CDR3 bases are TGCGCCAGCAGCTTGAAACAGCAAGAGACCCAGTACTTC. Residues: CASSLKQQETQYF.

The CDR3 region has the DNA TGTGCTAGTGGTTTGTTACAGGGCTCCTACAATGAGCAGTTCTTC. Its translation is CASGLLQGSYNEQFF. This chain uses TRBV12-5 with TRBJ2-1; D is perhaps TRBD1 (6 bases). Germline V gene sequence: CDR1 LGHNT, CDR2 FRNRAP. The CDR3 loop spans 15 amino acids. Trimming stripped 2 bases from V and 0 bases from J, with 8 bases between.

The rearrangement links TRBV2 to TRBJ1-2, with D possibly being TRBD1 (5 bases). Trimming shortened V by 0 bases and J by 8 bases, and 7 bases separated the two germline ends. Germline values: CDR1 SNHLY, CDR2 FYNNEI. The CDR3 is made up of 12 amino acids. Here the CDR3 DNA reads TGTGCCAGCAGTGAAGCAGGGGTCGGCTACACCTTC. It specifies CASSEAGVGYTF.

The V and J genes are TRBV28 and TRBJ1-4, with D tentatively TRBD1 (6 bases). Germline V gene sequence: CDR1 MDHEN, CDR2 SYDVKM. Trimming removed 3 bases from V and 8 bases from J, with 13 bases in between. The CDR3 sequence is 14 residues long. For the CDR3, the DNA is TGTGCCAGCAGTTTTTTGAAGACAGGAGAAAAACTGTTTTTT. Amino acids: CASSFLKTGEKLFF.

The CDR3 region is CASSPYRGQRGHTEAFF. The CDR3 DNA sequence: TGTGCCAGCTCGCCCTACAGGGGGCAAAGGGGCCACACTGAAGCTTTCTTT. The genes are TRBV18 and TRBJ1-1; 9 bases are a match to TRBD1. There are 17 residues in the CDR3. Germline trimming cut 6 bases from V and 3 bases from J; bases unmatched to any gene: 14. Germline values: CDR1 KGHSH, CDR2 LQKENI.

V and J are TRBV18 and TRBJ2-2, with TRBD2 identical over 9 bases. The germline V gene encodes CDR1 KGHSH and CDR2 LQKENI. The CDR3 loop spans 16 amino acids. V shed 2 bases and J 4 bases; nucleotides not matched to a gene: 5. The CDR3 reads CASSPVREGLTGELFF. CDR3 nucleotides: TGTGCCAGCTCACCAGTGCGGGAGGGCCTCACCGGGGAGCTGTTTTTT.